The sequence of this TCR beta chain was determined in a study of blood T cell repertoires in COVID-19 (dated by TCRdb to 2020 to 2022). Concerning the study at large: Collaborator samples came from the United States, Italy and Spain and covered acute and convalescent phases of COVID-19. The repertoires were released in a freely available public database meant as a resource for research on the immune response to SARS-CoV-2. Samples were obtained from the ongoing ImmuneRACE study (first 160 participants) and from over a thousand subjects provided by 6 global collaborators. The material from the prospective study consisted of cDNA or gDNA derived from T cells, B-cell-depleted T cells, or PBMCs. HLA class I and class II types, where available, came from metadata supplied by the sample provider rather than from assay-based typing. The dataset comprised deeply sampled blood TCRbeta repertoires from subjects exposed to, actively infected with, or recovered from COVID-19. A de-identified subject ID, COVID-19 status, age in years and sex were almost always included in the sample metadata. Here is what the overall study found, with its caveats: How much clinical and demographic metadata was included differed by source and by participant, and the metadata was provided uncurated.

Of note for this clone: There is no known antigen for this receptor. The input lacks base qualities; no much larger clone sits a single base away.

V is shortened by 4 bases, J by 5 bases, and the region joining them spans 15 bases. Reading the germline V gene (reference sequence) gives CDR1 SGHKS and CDR2 YYEKEE. Including the terminal cysteine and phenylalanine, the CDR3 comprises 14 residues. Of all the DNA, just the CDR3 is kept, 42 bases in frame from base 1. The immunoSEQ Assay, a bias-controlled multiplex PCR, was used to amplify TCRbeta CDR3 regions from genomic DNA. Per the authors' processing: Within the assay, amplification of reference gene primers was used to estimate how many nucleated cells each sample contained. Sequence reads were collapsed and filtered to measure the absolute abundance of every unique TCRbeta CDR3 rearrangement. For each sample, productive Simpson clonality was calculated as the square root of Simpson's diversity index over productive rearrangements. TCRdb took this table from immuneACCESS and kept in-frame rearrangements with V and J called. Such tables lack part of the clones; where checked against another copy, unresolved V genes explain under half of the gap, and the rest is unexplained. D and trimming were read from the DNA, whereas the V and J calls and clone size are those reported in that table. This sample lists hundreds of thousands of clones; around 83% were detected once. The top ten clones comprise more than 4% of the sample.

Enrolling through a virtual design, the prospective study's participants ranged in age from roughly 18 to 95 years and lived across roughly 24 United States geographic areas. In the prospective study, cohorts were assigned on the basis of participant-reported clinical history obtained from a screening survey and a study questionnaire. A participant counted as exposed if, within 2 weeks of entering the study, that participant had been in contact with someone who had a PCR-confirmed or clinician-diagnosed COVID-19 case. Each participant in the prospective study had whole blood, serum and a nasopharyngeal or oropharyngeal swab collected by mobile phlebotomists. Participants in the prospective study had the option to provide additional blood draws and questionnaires over a roughly 2-month period. Blood samples from the prospective study were shipped frozen or at room temperature prior to DNA extraction.

This chain is built from TRBV5-5 and TRBJ2-5; the D gene is possibly TRBD2, with 6 bases matching. The receptor comes from a middle-aged man who had been exposed to COVID-19. Sequenced material: PBMCs or T cells enriched from blood (not recorded which). The CDR3 loop reads CASSPDTGRETQYF. The nucleotide sequence is TGTGCCAGCAGCCCGGACACGGGGAGGGAGACCCAGTACTTC.